This T cell receptor beta chain was sequenced in a study of T cell repertoires in cytomegalovirus infection. One entry per CDR3 protein results from TCRdb running MiXCR on the reads. This sample carries about half a million distinct CDR3 sequences, 25% to 35% of them seen once, and the ten largest clones take roughly 17%. Comment on this clonotype: What it binds is unknown.

In germline, CDR1 is MDHEN, CDR2 SYDVKM. V lost 3 bases to trimming and J lost 6 bases, with 12 bases between them. This CDR3 spans 14 amino acids. Findings and limits, study-wide: The cumulative frequency of public TCR beta families identified carriers of CMV plus the relevant HLA.

Sample: cultured PBMCs, taken from culture after CMV antigen stimulation. This TCR was sampled from a human donor in good health (CMV status not recorded). Some clones in this sample may be carry-over from other donors' samples. The V gene is TRBV28, the J gene TRBJ1-5; TRBD1 might be the D (5 bases). CDR3 DNA sequence: TGTGCCAGCAGTTTTGGGGCCGGCGGTCAGCCCCAGCATTTT. Translation gives CASSFGAGGQPQHF.